The subject of this entry is one T cell receptor beta chain. Its antigen is unknown. A junction boundary mismatches the germline segment, possibly from a read error. This entry is derived from a study of shared clonotypes between healthy human individuals. Germline CDR1 and CDR2: SGHAT and FQNNGV. This CDR3 is built from 14 residues. The study's findings and limits: Shared clonotypes: approximately 5% naive CD4, roughly 3.8% naive CD8, about 2.2% memory CD4, 0.4% memory CD8.

The method was immunoSEQ multiplex PCR; TCRdb's version includes in-frame clones alone and lacks a portion of them. The sample has roughly 850,000 clones; about 97% are singletons. Selected positively for CCR7 and CD45RO-negative, naive CD8 cells excluded terminally differentiated effector memory CD45RA+ cells. Every donor was a Caucasian adult from Nashville, Tennessee. V gene TRBV11-2 combines with J gene TRBJ2-3; no clear D gene. The receptor's source is a young man in good health. Material: naive CD8+ T cells sorted from blood. The CDR3 here is CASSQDRSPDTQYF. The CDR3 nucleotides are TGCGCCAGCAGCCAAGATCGCAGCCCAGATACGCAGTATTTT.